The clone carrying this TCR beta chain showed up just a few times. What it recognizes is unknown. Both 60 Vbeta primers and 13 Jbeta primers went into the PCR. Profiling relied on immunoSEQ multiplex PCR, and the TCRdb table lists in-frame clones only, not all of them. Of some 70,000 clones detected, 65% to 70% appear once; the ten largest clones hold approximately 14%. The sample is drawn from a study of cytomegalovirus exposure and HLA in healthy donors. Study observations and caveats: Among TCR beta chains, those listed as cytomegalovirus-associated numbered more than 150.

The germline gives CDR1 SGHRS, CDR2 YFSETQ. The CDR3 covers 14 residues. Trimming removed 0 bases at V and 10 bases at J, with 16 bases between. This clonotype originated in a male donor in good health and CMV-seropositive. This chain uses TRBV5-1 with TRBJ1-1; maybe TRBD1 (5 bases). Sequencing input: PBMCs. DNA of the CDR3: TGCGCCAGCAGCTTGGAGGCAGGGAATCCGGCAGCTTTCTTT. Its translation is CASSLEAGNPAAFF.